This TCR beta chain was obtained from a study of OX40 agonist ivuxolimab in advanced cancers. Background on the study: There were three patients with partial responses, one having hepatocellular carcinoma and two cutaneous melanoma.

Sequencing used immunoSEQ multiplex PCR; TCRdb keeps in-frame clones, though not all of them. Of 79,000 or so clones in the sample, roughly 85% are singletons; the top ten hold approximately 0.6%. General study findings and limits: At 0.1 to 3.0 mg/kg and by week 6, CD4+ and CD8+ T cells in the blood had expanded clonally. Among the lowest levels of clonal expansion were found in partial responders at 0.1-3.0 mg/kg.

Remarks on this clone: Its matching antigen is unknown.

The germline CDR1 and CDR2 sequences are LNHDA and SQIVND (reference sequence). V dropped 1 base and J dropped 10 bases, with 13 bases sitting between them. This CDR3 region has 13 residues. Blood specimens came from baseline, cycle 4 day 1, and cycle 7 day 1. The sequenced sample was CD4+ or CD8+ T cells sorted from blood, obtained in a trial of the OX40 agonist ivuxolimab. The sequence was collected from an adult with an advanced solid tumor such as melanoma, head and neck, liver or kidney cancer. The chain carries TRBV19 and TRBJ1-2, with no clear D. The CDR3 loop is CASSIGTPVDYTF. DNA of the CDR3: TGTGCCAGTAGTATAGGGACCCCCGTGGACTACACCTTC.